This T cell receptor (beta chain) originates from a study of T-cell reconstitution after alpha-beta-depleted transplantation in children. This sample's TCRbeta library carried unique molecular identifier barcodes. TCRdb re-derived calls from the PCR reads in MiXCR, one entry per CDR3 protein. Of some 590,000 distinct CDR3 sequences in the sample, about 10% were seen once. Trimming removed 2 bases at V and 2 bases at J, with 11 bases between. Germline lookup yields CDR1 SNHLY and CDR2 FYNNEI. The CDR3 has 15 residues. V is TRBV2 and J is TRBJ2-3; D is undetermined. The source of this sequence is a human donor who donated a stem cell graft to a child with acute myeloid leukemia. Sample: PBMCs from the stem cell graft donor, taken from the stem cell graft. The CDR3 sequence: CASSENGVDTDTQYF. The CDR3 bases are TGTGCCAGCAGTGAAAACGGAGTCGACACAGATACGCAGTATTTT.